This T cell receptor (beta chain) was observed in a study of human T cells and chemical hapten exposure. The V and J ends lost 5 bases and 7 bases respectively, with 12 bases between them. Per the germline V gene, CDR1 is GTSNPN and CDR2 is SVGIG (reference sequence). The CDR3 extends over 12 amino acids. Time point denoted: patch test 3, about 24 weeks after DPC sensitization. Sample treatment: therapeutic diphenylcyclopropenone sensitization with weekly scalp DPC. There are many counts of this clonotype. A single record per CDR3 protein comes from TCRdb applying MiXCR to the RACE reads. There are more than 100,000 distinct CDR3 sequences in the sample; approximately 11% occur only once, and more than 2% lies in the top ten.

This chain links TRBV30 with TRBJ2-1; D gene uncertain. The sequences come from whole blood, collected in connection with sensitization to the hapten diphenylcyclopropenone (DPC). The origin of this receptor is a woman aged 45 to 65 with alopecia areata. Some clones in this sample may be carry-over from other donors' samples. CDR3 protein: CAWGQATNEQFF. CDR3 DNA: TGTGCCTGGGGGCAGGCAACAAATGAGCAGTTCTTC.